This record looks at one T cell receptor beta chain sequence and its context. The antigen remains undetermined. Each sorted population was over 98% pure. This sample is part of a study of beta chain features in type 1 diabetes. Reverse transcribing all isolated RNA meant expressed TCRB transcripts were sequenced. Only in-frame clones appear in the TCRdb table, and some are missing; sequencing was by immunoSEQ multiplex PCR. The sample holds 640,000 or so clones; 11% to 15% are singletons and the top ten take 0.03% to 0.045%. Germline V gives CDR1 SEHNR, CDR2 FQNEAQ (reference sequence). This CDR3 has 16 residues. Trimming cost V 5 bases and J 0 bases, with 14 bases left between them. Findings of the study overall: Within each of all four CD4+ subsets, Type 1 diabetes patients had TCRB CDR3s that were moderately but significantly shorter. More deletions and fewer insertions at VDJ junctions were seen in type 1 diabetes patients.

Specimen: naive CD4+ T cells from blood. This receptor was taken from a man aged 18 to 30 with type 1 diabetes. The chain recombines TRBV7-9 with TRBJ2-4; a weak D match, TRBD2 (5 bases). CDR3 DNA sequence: TGTGCCAGCAGCCTAGGAGGCGAACTAGCCAAAAACATTCAGTACTTC. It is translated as CASSLGGELAKNIQYF. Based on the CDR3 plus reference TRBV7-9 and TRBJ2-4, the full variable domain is DTGVSQNPRHKITKRGQNVTFRCDPISEHNRLYWYRQTLGQGPEFLTYFQNEAQLEKSRLLSDRFSAERPKGSFSTLEIQRTEQGDSAMYLCASSLGGELAKNIQYFGAGTRLSVL.